This T cell receptor beta chain was retrieved from a study of cytomegalovirus exposure and HLA in healthy donors. Each donor was healthy, and each was a bone marrow donor. The CDR3 is 12 amino acids. Germline V gene sequence: CDR1 MNHEY, CDR2 SMNVEV (reference sequence). The V gene lost 8 bases and the J gene lost 10 bases, with 12 bases spanning the gap. Study results and limitations: In a later analysis, CMV-associated beta chains were mostly HLA-associated, it appeared. In an earlier analysis, productive rearrangement rates for most beta V segments clustered near 87% or 30%.

PCR was performed using 60 Vbeta and 13 Jbeta primers. Generated by immunoSEQ multiplex PCR, the TCRdb table keeps only in-frame clones and is missing some. The data show some 180,000 clones, about nine tenths seen once. In the case of this clone: No antigen is known for it.

What was sequenced was PBMCs. V gene TRBV27 combines with J gene TRBJ1-6; a possible D gene is TRBD1 (6 bases). The origin of this receptor is a boy aged 2 to 10 in good health and CMV-seronegative. CDR3 sequence (DNA): TGTGCCAGCGCAGGGGAGGGGTCACCCCTCCACTTT. Its translation is CASAGEGSPLHF.